This is a list of T cell receptor beta chains from one sample in a study of blood T cell repertoires in COVID-19. This table comes from immunoSEQ multiplex PCR, and its TCRdb copy is limited to in-frame clones, with some not included. Altogether 55,000 to 85,000 clones are present, roughly 80% being singletons, with the ten largest covering 22%. The sequencing sample was made of peripheral blood. Source of these receptors: a man between 60 and 70 years old with acute or convalescent COVID-19. The CDR3 runs from the conserved cysteine through the conserved F or W. D genes are given only for firm matches. Size is stated for part of the rows, as once, few or many counts, or as a class when the clone is expanded.

j_call,d_call,clone_size,v_call,cdr3_nt,cdr3_aa
TRBJ2-7,TRBD2,-,TRBV5-4,TGTGCCAGCAGCCCGACTAGCGGGAGTTACGAGCAGTACTTC,CASSPTSGSYEQYF
TRBJ2-7,TRBD1,few,TRBV28,TGTGCCAGCCGGGGACAGTCCTACGAGCAGTACTTC,CASRGQSYEQYF
TRBJ2-7,-,many,TRBV7-8,TGTGCCAGCAACCCTCTAGCAGTGAGCTCCTACGAGCAGTACTTC,CASNPLAVSSYEQYF
TRBJ2-5,-,-,TRBV20-1,TGCAGTGCTAGTGGTAGCTTCGGGACCCAGTACTTC,CSASGSFGTQYF
TRBJ2-7,-,-,TRBV24-1,TGTGCCACCCAGGAACAGGGCTACGAGCAGTACTTC,CATQEQGYEQYF
TRBJ2-1,TRBD2,-,TRBV6-5,TGTGCCAGCAGGGCTAGCGGGGGTTACAATGAGCAGTTCTTC,CASRASGGYNEQFF
TRBJ1-2,TRBD1,-,TRBV6-6,TGTGCCAGCAGCAAAGATTTGGGACAGTCCTATGGCTACACCTTC,CASSKDLGQSYGYTF
TRBJ1-6,-,-,TRBV5-1,TGCGCCAGCAGCTCCCTTGGCAGGGGCTCAACCAATTCACCCCTCCACTTT,CASSSLGRGSTNSPLHF
TRBJ2-1,-,-,TRBV6-1,TGTGCCAGCAGTGAGGGCCCTTACAATGAGCAGTTCTTC,CASSEGPYNEQFF
TRBJ2-3,-,-,TRBV19,TGTGCCAGTAGTATAGGGGACACAGGGACAGATACGCAGTATTTT,CASSIGDTGTDTQYF
TRBJ1-4,TRBD1,-,TRBV14,TGTGCCAGCAGCCAAGTGACAGGGAATGAAAAACTGTTTTTT,CASSQVTGNEKLFF
TRBJ1-2,TRBD1,-,TRBV5-1,TGCGCCAGCAGCGCTTCGACAGGGGGGGATGGCTACACCTTC,CASSASTGGDGYTF
TRBJ1-1,-,-,TRBV6-5,TGTGCCAGCACCGACAGCGTGAACACTGAAGCTTTCTTT,CASTDSVNTEAFF
TRBJ1-2,-,-,TRBV19,TGTGCCAGTAGCTCCCAGGATTTTAACTATGGCTACACCTTC,CASSSQDFNYGYTF
TRBJ2-2,TRBD2,-,TRBV28,TGTGCCAGCAGTCCTTCTAGCGGGTCGGGGAACACCGGGGAGCTGTTTTTT,CASSPSSGSGNTGELFF
TRBJ2-1,-,-,TRBV5-1,TGCGCCAGCGCTAGAGAAGGGAGGCTAGTCGGGTCCTACAATGAGCAGTTCTTC,CASAREGRLVGSYNEQFF
TRBJ2-1,TRBD2,-,TRBV6-2/TRBV6-3,TGTGCCAGCAGTTACGCCGGGACTAGCGGGAAGAATGAGCAGTTCTTC,CASSYAGTSGKNEQFF
TRBJ2-6,-,-,TRBV7-2,TGTGCCAGCAGCGGGGGGAGCTCTGGGGCCAACGTCCTGACTTTC,CASSGGSSGANVLTF
TRBJ2-1,TRBD1,-,TRBV5-1,TGCGCCAGCAGCTTGAGGGACAGGGGCGACAATGAGCAGTTCTTC,CASSLRDRGDNEQFF
TRBJ1-5,-,-,TRBV7-4,TGTGCCAGCAGCTTAGTTCGACAGGCCCGCCAGCCCCAGCATTTT,CASSLVRQARQPQHF
TRBJ1-2,TRBD1,few,TRBV5-1,TGCGCCAGCAGCTTGGGACAGGGGAACTATGGCTACACCTTC,CASSLGQGNYGYTF
TRBJ2-1,TRBD1,-,TRBV27,TGTGCCAGCAGTTCGGGACAGGGCTGGAATGAGCAGTTCTTC,CASSSGQGWNEQFF
TRBJ2-3,-,-,TRBV9,TGTGCCAGCATGGGGCAGCGCACAGATACGCAGTATTTT,CASMGQRTDTQYF
TRBJ2-5,TRBD1,-,TRBV7-9,TGTGCCAGCAGCGCGGACAGGGGAGAGACCCAGTACTTC,CASSADRGETQYF
TRBJ2-3,TRBD2,-,TRBV6-5,TGTGCCAGCACTAGGGCTAGCGGGGGGGCGGATACGCAGTATTTT,CASTRASGGADTQYF
TRBJ2-3,-,-,TRBV5-1,TGCGCCAGCAGCCCCCCATTCCAGGGCCCAGATACGCAGTATTTT,CASSPPFQGPDTQYF
TRBJ2-6,TRBD1,-,TRBV7-8,TGTGCCAGCAGCCCACGACAGGGTGGGGCCAACGTCCTGACTTTC,CASSPRQGGANVLTF
TRBJ2-1,TRBD2,-,TRBV14,TGTGCCAGCAGCCTCGGACTAGCGGATGAGCAGTTCTTC,CASSLGLADEQFF
TRBJ2-5,-,-,TRBV24-1,TGTGCCACCAGTGCCACCCGGGAACAAGAGACCCAGTACTTC,CATSATREQETQYF
TRBJ1-5,-,-,TRBV24-1,TGTGCCACCAGTGAGGCGGGTCTTCAGCCCCAGCATTTT,CATSEAGLQPQHF
TRBJ1-2,TRBD1,-,TRBV7-3,TGTGCCAGCAGCTCAACGGGACAGGGTGACGGCTACACCTTC,CASSSTGQGDGYTF
TRBJ1-3,-,-,TRBV18,TGTGCCAGCTCGCCAGACACAGGGATCTCTGGAAACACCATATATTTT,CASSPDTGISGNTIYF
TRBJ1-5,-,-,TRBV18,TGTGCCAGCTCAGATACACCGAGCGGACAGCCCCAGCATTTT,CASSDTPSGQPQHF
TRBJ2-1,-,once,TRBV5-8,TGTGCCAGCAGCTCCCGGGAATCCTACAATGAGCAGTTCTTC,CASSSRESYNEQFF
TRBJ2-2,-,-,TRBV3-1/TRBV3-2,TGTGCCAGCAGCCCCAACAGGGGAGGTGGCACCGGGGAGCTGTTTTTT,CASSPNRGGGTGELFF
TRBJ1-3,TRBD1,few,TRBV19,TGTGCCAGTAGTACCCCCACAGGGGCGGGAAACACCATATATTTT,CASSTPTGAGNTIYF
TRBJ1-4,-,-,TRBV3-1/TRBV3-2,TGTGCCAGCAGCCAAGATCAGGGGGAAAAACTGTTTTTT,CASSQDQGEKLFF
TRBJ2-7,TRBD2,-,TRBV11-1,TGTGCCAGCAGCTCCACACATAGCGGGAGCCCCTACGAGCAGTACTTC,CASSSTHSGSPYEQYF
TRBJ2-5,TRBD1,-,TRBV2,TGTGCCAGCAGTGCGGAGACAGGGGAAGAGACCCAGTACTTC,CASSAETGEETQYF
TRBJ2-3,-,-,TRBV15,TGTGCCACCAGCAGCCCGGGGGGCCGGCCAGATACGCAGTATTTT,CATSSPGGRPDTQYF
TRBJ2-1,-,-,TRBV18,TGTGCCAGCTCAACTTTAGCTGGCAATGAGCAGTTCTTC,CASSTLAGNEQFF
TRBJ2-3,-,-,TRBV7-7,TGTGCCAGCAGTTTATCGGCCGGGGGTAAGCAGTATTTT,CASSLSAGGKQYF
TRBJ2-5,-,once,TRBV11-2,TGTGCCAGCAACCAGGACAGACAAGAGACCCAGTACTTC,CASNQDRQETQYF
TRBJ2-5,TRBD1,-,TRBV5-1,TGCGCCAGCAGCTTGGCCGTTTTGACAGGGGTAGAGACCCAGTACTTC,CASSLAVLTGVETQYF
TRBJ2-1,TRBD1,few,TRBV18,TGTGCCAGCTCACCAGGCCGGGACAGGGGGGGAAATGAGCAGTTCTTC,CASSPGRDRGGNEQFF
TRBJ2-3,TRBD2,-,TRBV10-3,TGTGCCACGACGGAGCGGGGGGGCCAAGATACGCAGTATTTT,CATTERGGQDTQYF
TRBJ1-4,TRBD1,-,TRBV5-5,TGTGCCAGCAGGCCGGGACAGGGTGGTGAAAAACTGTTTTTT,CASRPGQGGEKLFF
TRBJ2-3,TRBD2,-,TRBV4-1,TGCGCCAGCAGCCAGTTGACTAGCGGGAGTAAGTATTTT,CASSQLTSGSKYF
TRBJ2-6,-,once,TRBV29-1,TGCAGCGCCAGGGTCTCTGGGGCCAACGTCCTGACTTTC,CSARVSGANVLTF
TRBJ1-1,-,-,TRBV20-1,TGCAGTGCTAGCGCGGGTGAGGACGCTTTCTTT,CSASAGEDAFF
TRBJ2-3,TRBD2,-,TRBV20-1,TGCAGTGCTGGGGAGGGTACGCAGTATTTT,CSAGEGTQYF
TRBJ1-4,-,-,TRBV28,TGTGCCACTGGGACTTTACGGAAACTGTTTTTT,CATGTLRKLFF
TRBJ2-3,TRBD2,-,TRBV19,TGTGCCAGTAGTATAGCGGCGGGAGGCTACACAGATACGCAGTATTTT,CASSIAAGGYTDTQYF
TRBJ2-3,-,few,TRBV9,TGTGCCAGCACAACGGGGGGCACAGATACGCAGTATTTT,CASTTGGTDTQYF